The rows below give T cell receptor beta chains drawn from one sample of a study of blood T cell repertoires in COVID-19. Only in-frame clones appear in the TCRdb table, and some are missing; sequencing was by immunoSEQ multiplex PCR. This sample has approximately 230,000 clones; around 86% occur once, and the top ten carry about 2.2%. Specimen: peripheral blood. The receptors were sampled from a man younger than 40 who had recovered from COVID-19. CDR3s include the opening cysteine and the closing phenylalanine or tryptophan.

j_gene: TRBJ2-3; v_gene: TRBV18; CDR3aa: CASSPVAGGGTDTQYF
j_gene: TRBJ2-7; v_gene: TRBV18; CDR3aa: CASSPLDRGYEQYF
j_gene: TRBJ1-2; v_gene: TRBV7-8; CDR3aa: CASSYRASNYGYTF
j_gene: TRBJ2-3; v_gene: TRBV6-5; CDR3aa: CASSLQGDTQYF
j_gene: TRBJ2-7; v_gene: TRBV27; CDR3aa: CASSRGTSNYEQYF
j_gene: TRBJ2-3; v_gene: TRBV10-1; CDR3aa: CASSEASHSSTDTQYF
j_gene: TRBJ2-5; v_gene: TRBV28; CDR3aa: CASSFDRGGETQYF
j_gene: TRBJ1-2; v_gene: TRBV19; CDR3aa: CASSISRSNYGYTF
j_gene: TRBJ1-5; v_gene: TRBV18; CDR3aa: CASSAKTGNQPQHF
j_gene: TRBJ1-5; v_gene: TRBV6-1; CDR3aa: CASSEPGAINQPQHF
j_gene: TRBJ1-3; v_gene: TRBV20-1; CDR3aa: CSASKTGGIGNTIYF
j_gene: TRBJ1-4; v_gene: TRBV25-1; CDR3aa: CASSEYRVGEKLFF
j_gene: TRBJ1-2; v_gene: TRBV5-6; CDR3aa: CASSFDSHGYTF
j_gene: TRBJ2-5; v_gene: TRBV24-1; CDR3aa: CATSDFTPDRVQTQYF
j_gene: TRBJ2-5; v_gene: TRBV5-1; CDR3aa: CASRLGLANQETQYF
j_gene: TRBJ1-1; v_gene: TRBV5-1; CDR3aa: CASSLRGTVRSTEAFF
j_gene: TRBJ1-2; v_gene: TRBV2; CDR3aa: CASSLRFKGVVDTF
j_gene: TRBJ2-5; v_gene: TRBV4-1; CDR3aa: CASSLLPGLDSETQYF
j_gene: TRBJ1-5; v_gene: TRBV6-5; CDR3aa: CAGAHRGSNQPQHF
j_gene: TRBJ1-4; v_gene: TRBV4-1; CDR3aa: CASSHPGEGPNEKLFF
j_gene: TRBJ1-2; v_gene: TRBV15; CDR3aa: CATSRTTGDGYTF
j_gene: TRBJ1-1; v_gene: TRBV13; CDR3aa: CASSRQGKGTEAFF
j_gene: TRBJ1-2; v_gene: TRBV7-9; CDR3aa: CASSLLGSYGYTF
j_gene: TRBJ1-5; v_gene: TRBV19; CDR3aa: CASSRGTAGQPQHF
j_gene: TRBJ1-1; v_gene: TRBV5-1; CDR3aa: CASSLVPYGTGRNTEAFF
j_gene: TRBJ1-5; v_gene: TRBV18; CDR3aa: CASSITDRGPGGNQPQHF
j_gene: TRBJ1-1; v_gene: TRBV10-2; CDR3aa: CASSEPWTPEGTEAFF
j_gene: TRBJ1-5; v_gene: TRBV10-2; CDR3aa: CASSEAKPNQPQHF
j_gene: TRBJ1-4; v_gene: TRBV3-1/TRBV3-2; CDR3aa: CASSQYQGAVEKLFF
j_gene: TRBJ2-2; v_gene: TRBV4-3; CDR3aa: CASSRHPGAEVRGELFF
j_gene: TRBJ1-2; v_gene: TRBV3-1/TRBV3-2; CDR3aa: CASSYSSGTANYGYTF
j_gene: TRBJ1-1; v_gene: TRBV5-1; CDR3aa: CASSLETGGTEAFF
j_gene: TRBJ1-6; v_gene: TRBV4-3; CDR3aa: CASSQDGGRGSLNSPLHF
j_gene: TRBJ1-2; v_gene: TRBV29-1; CDR3aa: CSVASGQNSYGYTF
j_gene: TRBJ2-5; v_gene: TRBV30; CDR3aa: CASQGQETQYF
j_gene: TRBJ1-1; v_gene: TRBV7-2; CDR3aa: CASSLATGGNTEAFF
j_gene: TRBJ1-1; v_gene: TRBV3-1/TRBV3-2; CDR3aa: CASSPPGTEAFF
j_gene: TRBJ1-1; v_gene: TRBV20-1; CDR3aa: CSASGQGLTEAFF
j_gene: TRBJ1-2; v_gene: TRBV12-3/TRBV12-4; CDR3aa: CASTQGRYGYTF